Shown below are 32 T cell receptor beta chains from a single sample sequenced in a study of identical twins' blood T cells. MiXCR, run by TCRdb on the 5' RACE reads, gives a single entry per CDR3 protein. There are around 380,000 distinct CDR3 sequences in the sample; about 28% occur only once, and about 6% lies in the top ten. Sequenced: PBMCs. The receptor set was obtained from a woman aged 18-49 years in good health.

This clonotype was observed a handful of times. This chain uses TRBV6-6 with TRBJ2-2, with a possible D match to TRBD1 (5 bases). Deletions cut 5 bases from V and 9 bases from J, with 10 bases between. Germline V gene data show CDR1 as MNHNY and CDR2 as SVGAGI (reference sequence). CDR3 length: 12 residues. The CDR3 DNA is TGTGCCAGCAGTGATTGGGGCCGGGAGCTGTTTTTT. It is translated as CASSDWGRELFF.

With respect to this clonotype: This sequence may be a read error, since a much larger clone differs from it by one base. The final CDR3 position lacks the conserved phenylalanine or tryptophan, pointing to a likely read error. The V and J genes are TRBV29-1 and TRBJ1-5; D unresolved. V was pared by 7 bases and J by 3 bases, with 13 bases between. The germline V gene encodes CDR1 SQVTM and CDR2 ANQGSEA. The CDR3 spans 13 residues. The CDR3 is CSATEENNQPQHL. The CDR3 nucleotides are TGCAGCGCTACTGAAGAGAACAATCAGCCCCAGCATCTT.

This clonotype has only a few counts. The V call is TRBV12-3 or TRBV12-4, the J call TRBJ2-5; 7 bases map to TRBD2. With V trimmed by 3 bases and J by 1 base, 8 bases remained unmatched. CDR3 length equals 16 residues. The CDR3 sequence: CASSFESGGVQETQYF. The CDR3 DNA follows: TGTGCCAGCAGTTTTGAGTCGGGGGGTGTCCAAGAGACCCAGTACTTC.

This clonotype was counted many times. This chain links TRBV29-1 with TRBJ1-4; a possible D gene is TRBD1 (5 bases). V lost 6 bases and J 13 bases, leaving 15 bases between the germline ends. Germline V CDR1 and CDR2: SQVTM, ANQGSEA. This CDR3 spans 11 amino acids. CDR3 DNA sequence: TGCAGCGTAGTAGTCAGGGAAGGACTGTTTTTT. As protein: CSVVVREGLFF.

This clonotype was counted between two and nine times. The V and J genes are TRBV6-5 and TRBJ2-1; 9 bases match TRBD2. This CDR3 spans 15 amino acids. The germline CDR1 and CDR2 sequences are MNHEY and SVGAGI. J was trimmed by 7 bases and V by 3 bases; bases with no gene match: 7. CDR3: CASSYIAGVRNEQFF. The CDR3 DNA reads as TGTGCCAGCAGTTATATAGCGGGAGTTAGGAATGAGCAGTTCTTC.

Only a few counts were recorded for this clonotype. CDR3 bases: TGTGCCAGCTCACCACCGTTCGTTTGGGTCAGTAAGTCTCCGGCTTTCTTT. Translated, it gives CASSPPFVWVSKSPAFF. J is TRBJ1-1 and V is TRBV18; no firm D call. The CDR3 has 17 amino acids. Germline V gene data show CDR1 as KGHSH and CDR2 as LQKENI. V shed 0 bases and J shed 11 bases, with 25 bases lying between them.

This clonotype has more than one count but fewer than ten. This chain connects TRBV5-1 to TRBJ1-2; 8 positions agree with TRBD1. Germline V gene sequence: CDR1 SGHRS, CDR2 YFSETQ. CDR3 size: 14 residues. The V gene end was trimmed by 2 bases and the J gene end by 4 bases; junction bases not matched to a gene: 4. CDR3 coding DNA: TGCGCCAGCAGCTTTAGGACAGGGACCTATGGCTACACCTTC. Protein product: CASSFRTGTYGYTF.

The chain joins TRBV6-2 or TRBV6-3 to TRBJ2-7; no firm D call. Trimming pared 5 bases from V and 3 bases from J, leaving 17 bases between. CDR3 length equals 15 residues. CDR1 is MNHEY, CDR2 SVGEGT, per germline. The CDR3, as DNA: TGTGCCAGCAGTCGCTCGTTACTGTACCTCTACGAGCAGTACTTC. Its translation is CASSRSLLYLYEQYF.

The gene calls are TRBV9 and TRBJ1-1; TRBD1 might be the D (6 bases). V was cut by 4 bases and J by 5 bases, with 18 bases left in between. The CDR3 sequence is 15 residues long. Germline CDR1 and CDR2: SGDLS and YYNGEE. The CDR3 reads CASSPPVGARTEAFF. The CDR3 nucleotides are TGTGCCAGCAGCCCCCCCGTGGGGGCGAGGACTGAAGCTTTCTTT.

This clonotype was counted between two and nine times. The J gene is TRBJ2-1, the V gene TRBV7-9; TRBD1 agrees at 10 bases. The CDR3 runs to 17 residues. Germline CDR1 SEHNR, CDR2 FQNEAQ (reference sequence). V trimming: 7 bases; J trimming: 8 bases; junction bases outside the gene matches: 17. The CDR3 sequence is CASTYRTGGTSWDEQFF. The CDR3 DNA reads TGTGCCAGCACCTACCGGACAGGGGGTACATCTTGGGATGAGCAGTTCTTC.

This chain joins TRBV12-5 and TRBJ2-2, with 9 bases matching TRBD1. The V gene's germline CDR1 is LGHNT and CDR2 FRNRAP. The CDR3 extends over 16 amino acids. J lost 5 bases, V lost 6 bases, and 10 bases had no gene match. The CDR3 DNA is TGTGCTAGTGGCCGCCCTCCGGGACAGGGAACCGGGGAGCTGTTTTTT. It yields the protein CASGRPPGQGTGELFF.

The chain joins TRBV29-1 to TRBJ1-5, with no clear D. The V gene's germline CDR1 is SQVTM and CDR2 ANQGSEA. The CDR3 runs to 14 residues. With 4 bases removed from V and 2 bases from J, the gap between germline ends came to 12 bases. The CDR3 nucleotides read TGCAGCGTTGCTTCGGGGATTGGCAATCAGCCCCAGCATTTT. It codes for CSVASGIGNQPQHF. Combining the CDR3 with reference TRBV29-1 and TRBJ1-5 gives the whole variable domain SAVISQKPSRDICQRGTSLTIQCQVDSQVTMMFWYRQQPGQSLTLIATANQGSEATYESGFVIDKFPISRPNLTFSTLTVSNMSPEDSSIYLCSVASGIGNQPQHFGDGTRLSIL.

This chain links TRBV20-1 with TRBJ2-7, with 9 nucleotides matching TRBD2. After removal of 3 bases from V and 0 bases from J, the junction contained 3 bases not matched to a gene. In germline, CDR1 is DFQATT, CDR2 SNEGSKA (reference sequence). This CDR3 region has 14 residues. The CDR3 loop is CSARVAGASYEQYF. In DNA form, the CDR3 reads TGCAGTGCTAGGGTAGCGGGGGCCTCCTACGAGCAGTACTTC.

The V and J genes are TRBV5-1 and TRBJ2-1; D gene unclear. V lost 2 bases to trimming and J lost 8 bases, with 8 bases between them. Germline CDR1 is SGHRS and CDR2 is YFSETQ. CDR3 length: 12 residues. The CDR3 region is CASSFRPDEQFF. For the CDR3, the DNA is TGCGCCAGCAGCTTCCGACCCGATGAGCAGTTCTTC.

This clonotype was detected ten times or more. J is TRBJ2-4 and V is TRBV7-8; D is perhaps TRBD2 (6 bases). CDR1 and CDR2 from the germline V gene are SGHVS and FQNEAQ. V lost 4 bases to trimming and J lost 0 bases, with 22 bases between them. CDR3 size: 19 residues. The CDR3 coding sequence is TGTGCCAGCAGCTCTTCATTCCCCGGGACTTCTCTAGCCAAAAACATTCAGTACTTC. This translates into CASSSSFPGTSLAKNIQYF.

The chain combines TRBV7-9 with TRBJ1-1; the D is unclear. Trimming pared 3 bases from V and 6 bases from J, leaving 14 bases between. This CDR3 region has 14 residues. CDR1 SEHNR and CDR2 FQNEAQ come from the germline V gene (reference sequence). The CDR3 loop is CASSLDVRTSEAFF. The CDR3, as DNA: TGTGCCAGCAGCTTGGATGTAAGGACTTCTGAAGCTTTCTTT.

This chain joins TRBV19 and TRBJ1-5; D remains ambiguous. Trimming cost V 4 bases and J 1 base, with 8 bases left between them. The germline V gene has CDR1 LNHDA and CDR2 SQIVND (reference sequence). This CDR3 is built from 14 residues. CDR3 protein: CASSTLGSNQPQHF. CDR3 nucleotides: TGTGCCAGTAGTACCTTAGGCAGCAATCAGCCCCAGCATTTT. The variable domain in full, completed from reference TRBV19 and TRBJ1-5, reads DGGITQSPKYLFRKEGQNVTLSCEQNLNHDAMYWYRQDPGQGLRLIYYSQIVNDFQKGDIAEGYSVSREKKESFPLTVTSAQKNPTAFYLCASSTLGSNQPQHFGDGTRLSIL.

This clonotype was recorded many times. The rearrangement uses TRBV20-1 and TRBJ1-5; tentatively, D is TRBD1 (5 bases). V was trimmed by 0 bases and J by 6 bases, leaving 12 bases between them. This CDR3 has 14 amino acids. The germline CDR1 and CDR2 sequences are DFQATT and SNEGSKA (reference sequence). The CDR3 sequence: CSARDPGGSQPQHF. The DNA of the CDR3 is TGCAGTGCTAGAGATCCCGGGGGGAGTCAGCCCCAGCATTTT.

As concerns this clonotype: The germline gene is not matched at one end of the junction; a read error may be the cause. The chain employs TRBV2 and TRBJ1-1; D gene unclear. CDR1 and CDR2 (germline): SNHLY, FYNNEI. The CDR3 has 13 amino acids. The CDR3 loop is CACSEVRAAEAFF. The CDR3 region has the DNA TGTGCCTGCAGTGAGGTGAGGGCGGCTGAAGCTTTCTTT.

The chain combines TRBV11-2 with TRBJ1-6, with D uncertain. This CDR3 has 16 amino acids. V gave up 1 base and J gave up 12 bases, with 19 bases separating them. Germline CDR1 reads SGHAT; CDR2 reads FQNNGV. The CDR3 nucleotides are TGTGCCAGCAGCTTAGTCGCAGGCTGTCGGCCGAAACCCCTCCACTTT. Translation: CASSLVAGCRPKPLHF.

This chain links TRBV5-1 with TRBJ2-3, with D unclear. Trimming removed 1 base from V and 1 base from J, with 10 bases in between. CDR3 length equals 15 residues. From germline, CDR1 is SGHRS and CDR2 YFSETQ. CDR3 in amino acids: CASSLSGSRTDTQYF. The CDR3 DNA reads TGCGCCAGCAGCTTGTCGGGCTCCCGCACAGATACGCAGTATTTT.

The chain employs TRBV4-3 and TRBJ2-4, with TRBD1 matching over 9 bases. Unmatched junction bases numbered 3, after V lost 4 bases and J lost 8 bases. The CDR3 is 13 residues long. Germline V gives CDR1 LGHNA, CDR2 YSLEER. CDR3 residues: CASSLDRGDIQYF. For the CDR3, the DNA is TGCGCCAGCAGCCTGGACAGGGGTGACATTCAGTACTTC.

There are a few counts of this clonotype. V usage is TRBV18 and J usage is TRBJ1-1; D possibly corresponds to TRBD1 (5 bases). This CDR3 spans 13 amino acids. V was clipped by 0 bases and J by 6 bases, with 8 bases between them. CDR1 is KGHSH, CDR2 LQKENI, per germline. CDR3 amino acids: CASSPPGVSEAFF. The CDR3 DNA reads as TGTGCCAGCTCACCACCGGGGGTATCTGAAGCTTTCTTT.

The rearrangement joins TRBV27 to TRBJ2-1, with D possibly matching TRBD2 (7 bases). The CDR3 consists of 15 residues. Germline CDR1 and CDR2: MNHEY and SMNVEV (reference sequence). V was pared by 1 base and J by 7 bases, with 14 bases between. As DNA, the CDR3 is TGTGCCAGCAGTTTATGGACGGGGGGCTGGAATGAGCAGTTCTTC. Translated, it gives CASSLWTGGWNEQFF.

As to this clonotype: A read error may account for a junction end that differs from germline. The rearrangement uses TRBV5-1 and TRBJ2-3; D is ambiguous. CDR3 length: 12 residues. Per germline, CDR1 SGHRS and CDR2 YFSETQ. Written as DNA, the CDR3 is TGTGCCACGTCTGATAGCACAGATACGCAGTATTTT. Translation gives CATSDSTDTQYF.

This clonotype came up once. An end of the junction does not agree with germline; a read error may underlie this. The V call is TRBV20-1, the J call TRBJ1-1, with a weak D call TRBD1 (5 bases). The CDR3 runs 14 residues. Germline values: CDR1 DFQATT, CDR2 SNEGSKA (reference sequence). CDR3 amino acids: CSARAGGVHTETFF. The CDR3 coding sequence is TGCAGTGCTAGAGCGGGGGGTGTCCACACTGAAACTTTCTTT.

This clonotype has a handful of counts. The V call is TRBV7-9, the J call TRBJ1-3, with D uncertain. Germline V lookup: CDR1 SEHNR, CDR2 FQNEAQ (reference sequence). Trimming pared 6 bases from V and 0 bases from J, leaving 12 bases between. The CDR3 consists of 15 residues. As DNA, the CDR3 is TGTGCCAGCAGACCGCGGGCGGCCTCTGGAAACACCATATATTTT. It encodes CASRPRAASGNTIYF.

This clonotype was seen many times. CDR3 bases: TGCAGCGTTGATCCAGCGGGCACAGATACGCAGTATTTT. Amino acid sequence: CSVDPAGTDTQYF. This sequence joins TRBV29-1 and TRBJ2-3; D perhaps matches TRBD2 (5 bases). The germline V and J ends were trimmed by 3 bases and 1 base, with 8 bases remaining between them. Per the germline V gene, CDR1 is SQVTM and CDR2 is ANQGSEA. The CDR3 consists of 13 residues.

This clonotype has only a few counts. The rearrangement joins TRBV10-3 to TRBJ2-1; TRBD2 matches 12 bases. This CDR3 contains 15 residues. V shed 6 bases, J shed 6 bases, and the junction held 6 bases outside the gene matches. Per the germline V gene, CDR1 is ENHRY and CDR2 is SYGVKD. CDR3 in DNA: TGTGCCATCAGCCACACTAGCGGGAGGAGCAATGAGCAGTTCTTC. This gives the protein CAISHTSGRSNEQFF.

This clonotype was observed a few times. The chain couples TRBV20-1 to TRBJ1-3; D ambiguous. There are 15 residues in the CDR3. The germline V gene encodes CDR1 DFQATT and CDR2 SNEGSKA (reference sequence). Deletions cut 1 base from V and 1 base from J, with 11 bases between. The CDR3 nucleotides are TGCAGTGCTAGAGTGTTGAGTCCTTCTGGAAACACCATATATTTT. Encoded protein: CSARVLSPSGNTIYF.

This chain links TRBV20-1 with TRBJ2-1; 9 bases match TRBD2. Per the germline V gene, CDR1 is DFQATT and CDR2 is SNEGSKA (reference sequence). The length of the CDR3 is 16 residues. V shed 6 bases and J 0 bases; nucleotides not matched to a gene: 9. CDR3 DNA: TGCAGTGCACTCCCTAGCGGGGCAAGCTCCTACAATGAGCAGTTCTTC. Amino acid sequence: CSALPSGASSYNEQFF.

This clonotype was observed a few times. CDR3 region: CASSLTADNQPQHF. CDR3 DNA: TGTGCCAGCAGTTTGACAGCAGACAATCAGCCCCAGCATTTT. This chain links TRBV7-2 with TRBJ1-5, with D possibly being TRBD1 (5 bases). This CDR3 spans 14 amino acids. The germline CDR1 and CDR2 sequences are SGHTA and FQGNSA. With 6 bases removed from V and 3 bases from J, the gap between germline ends came to 12 bases.